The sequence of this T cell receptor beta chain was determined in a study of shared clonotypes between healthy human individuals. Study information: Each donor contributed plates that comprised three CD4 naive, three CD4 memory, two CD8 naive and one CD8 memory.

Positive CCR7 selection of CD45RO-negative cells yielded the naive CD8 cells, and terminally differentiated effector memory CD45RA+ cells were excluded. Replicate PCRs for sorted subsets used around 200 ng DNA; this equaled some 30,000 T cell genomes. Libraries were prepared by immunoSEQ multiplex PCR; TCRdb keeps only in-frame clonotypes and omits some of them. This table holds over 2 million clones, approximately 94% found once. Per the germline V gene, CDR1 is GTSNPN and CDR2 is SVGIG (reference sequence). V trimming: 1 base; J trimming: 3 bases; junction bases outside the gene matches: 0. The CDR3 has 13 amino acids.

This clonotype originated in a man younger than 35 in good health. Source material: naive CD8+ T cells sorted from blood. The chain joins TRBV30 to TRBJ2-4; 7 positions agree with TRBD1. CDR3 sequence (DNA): TGTGCCTGGAGTGGGGACAGCAAAAACATTCAGTACTTC. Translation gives CAWSGDSKNIQYF.